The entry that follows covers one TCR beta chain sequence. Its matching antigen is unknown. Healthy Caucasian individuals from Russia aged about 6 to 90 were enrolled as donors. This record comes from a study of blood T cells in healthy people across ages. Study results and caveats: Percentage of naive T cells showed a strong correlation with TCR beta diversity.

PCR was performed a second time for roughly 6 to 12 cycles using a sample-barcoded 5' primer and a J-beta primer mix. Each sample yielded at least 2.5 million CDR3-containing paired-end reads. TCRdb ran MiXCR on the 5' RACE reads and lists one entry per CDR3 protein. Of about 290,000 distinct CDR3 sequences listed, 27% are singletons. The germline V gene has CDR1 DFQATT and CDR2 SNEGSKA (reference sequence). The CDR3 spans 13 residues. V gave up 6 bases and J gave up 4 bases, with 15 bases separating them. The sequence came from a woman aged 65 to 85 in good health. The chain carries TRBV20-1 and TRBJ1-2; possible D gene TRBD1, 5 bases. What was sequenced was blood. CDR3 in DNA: TGCAGTGCCTCACTCGACAGAAGCTATGGCTACACCTTC. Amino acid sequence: CSASLDRSYGYTF.